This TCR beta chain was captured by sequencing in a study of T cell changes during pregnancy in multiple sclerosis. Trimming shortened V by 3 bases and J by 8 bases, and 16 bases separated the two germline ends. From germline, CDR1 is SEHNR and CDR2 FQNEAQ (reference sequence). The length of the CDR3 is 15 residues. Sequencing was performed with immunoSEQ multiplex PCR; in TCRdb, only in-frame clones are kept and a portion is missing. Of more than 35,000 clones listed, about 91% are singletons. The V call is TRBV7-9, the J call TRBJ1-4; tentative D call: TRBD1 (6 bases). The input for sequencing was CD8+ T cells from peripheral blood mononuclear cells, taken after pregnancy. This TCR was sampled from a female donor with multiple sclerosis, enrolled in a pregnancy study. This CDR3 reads CASSFSGQAHEKLFF. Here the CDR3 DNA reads TGTGCCAGCAGCTTTTCGGGACAAGCACACGAAAAACTGTTTTTT.